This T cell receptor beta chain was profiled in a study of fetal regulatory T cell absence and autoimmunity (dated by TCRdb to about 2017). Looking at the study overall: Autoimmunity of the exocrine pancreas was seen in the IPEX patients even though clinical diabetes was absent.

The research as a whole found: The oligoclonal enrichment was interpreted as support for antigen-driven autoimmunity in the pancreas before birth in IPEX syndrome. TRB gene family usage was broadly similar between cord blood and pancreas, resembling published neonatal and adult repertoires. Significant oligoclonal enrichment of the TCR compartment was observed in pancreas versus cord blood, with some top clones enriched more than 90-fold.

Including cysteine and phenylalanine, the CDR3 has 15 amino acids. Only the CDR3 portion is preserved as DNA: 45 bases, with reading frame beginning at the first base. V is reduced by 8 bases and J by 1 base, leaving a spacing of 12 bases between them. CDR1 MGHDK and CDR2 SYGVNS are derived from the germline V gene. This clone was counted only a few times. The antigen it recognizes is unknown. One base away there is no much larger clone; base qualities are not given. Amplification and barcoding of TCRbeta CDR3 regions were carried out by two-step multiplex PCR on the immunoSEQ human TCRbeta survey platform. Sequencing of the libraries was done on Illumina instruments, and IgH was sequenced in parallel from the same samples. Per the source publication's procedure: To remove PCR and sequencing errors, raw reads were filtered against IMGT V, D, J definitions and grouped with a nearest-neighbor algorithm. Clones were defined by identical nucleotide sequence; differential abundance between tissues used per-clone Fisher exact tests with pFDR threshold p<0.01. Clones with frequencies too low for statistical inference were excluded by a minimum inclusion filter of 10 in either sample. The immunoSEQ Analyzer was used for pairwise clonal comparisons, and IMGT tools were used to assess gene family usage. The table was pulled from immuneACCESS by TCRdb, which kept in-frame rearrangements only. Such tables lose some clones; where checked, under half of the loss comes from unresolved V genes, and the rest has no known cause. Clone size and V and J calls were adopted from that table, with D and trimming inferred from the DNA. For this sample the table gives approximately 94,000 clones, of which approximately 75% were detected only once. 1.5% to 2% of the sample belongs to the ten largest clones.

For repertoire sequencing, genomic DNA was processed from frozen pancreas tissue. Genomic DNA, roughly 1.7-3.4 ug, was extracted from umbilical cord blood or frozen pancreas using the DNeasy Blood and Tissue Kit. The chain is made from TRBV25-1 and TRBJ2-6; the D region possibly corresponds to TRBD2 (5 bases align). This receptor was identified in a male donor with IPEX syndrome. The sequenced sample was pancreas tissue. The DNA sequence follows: TGTGCCAGCGAGCCCGGGGTGTCTGGGGCCAACGTCCTGACTTTC. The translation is CASEPGVSGANVLTF.